The present T cell receptor (beta chain) was sequenced within a study of regulatory T cells in long-lasting Graves disease. Time point: newly diagnosed GD, antithyroid drugs for less than 3 months. The TCR library was made from RNA that had been extracted from PBMCs in TRIzol. There are 15 residues in the CDR3. Germline assignment: CDR1 LGHDT and CDR2 YNNKEL (reference sequence). V lost 6 bases to trimming and J lost 0 bases, with 15 bases between them. iRepertoire HTBI primers and Arm-PCR of CDR3 regions built TCR beta libraries. TCRdb fed the multiplex PCR reads into MiXCR, producing one record per CDR3 protein. The top ten clones hold about 12% of a sample with over 500,000 distinct CDR3 sequences, about 16% of them seen once. The sample was also reused in another study, on T cells in Graves' hyperthyroidism and ophthalmopathy.

The starting material was peripheral blood mononuclear cells (PBMCs), obtained at new diagnosis, from a patient treated with antithyroid drugs. This TCR came from a young man with Graves disease. The rearrangement links TRBV3-1 to TRBJ2-7, with D possibly TRBD2 on 5 matching bases. CDR3 residues: CASSRSLDSSYEQYF. In DNA, the CDR3 is TGTGCCAGCAGTCGTTCACTAGACTCCTCCTACGAGCAGTACTTC.